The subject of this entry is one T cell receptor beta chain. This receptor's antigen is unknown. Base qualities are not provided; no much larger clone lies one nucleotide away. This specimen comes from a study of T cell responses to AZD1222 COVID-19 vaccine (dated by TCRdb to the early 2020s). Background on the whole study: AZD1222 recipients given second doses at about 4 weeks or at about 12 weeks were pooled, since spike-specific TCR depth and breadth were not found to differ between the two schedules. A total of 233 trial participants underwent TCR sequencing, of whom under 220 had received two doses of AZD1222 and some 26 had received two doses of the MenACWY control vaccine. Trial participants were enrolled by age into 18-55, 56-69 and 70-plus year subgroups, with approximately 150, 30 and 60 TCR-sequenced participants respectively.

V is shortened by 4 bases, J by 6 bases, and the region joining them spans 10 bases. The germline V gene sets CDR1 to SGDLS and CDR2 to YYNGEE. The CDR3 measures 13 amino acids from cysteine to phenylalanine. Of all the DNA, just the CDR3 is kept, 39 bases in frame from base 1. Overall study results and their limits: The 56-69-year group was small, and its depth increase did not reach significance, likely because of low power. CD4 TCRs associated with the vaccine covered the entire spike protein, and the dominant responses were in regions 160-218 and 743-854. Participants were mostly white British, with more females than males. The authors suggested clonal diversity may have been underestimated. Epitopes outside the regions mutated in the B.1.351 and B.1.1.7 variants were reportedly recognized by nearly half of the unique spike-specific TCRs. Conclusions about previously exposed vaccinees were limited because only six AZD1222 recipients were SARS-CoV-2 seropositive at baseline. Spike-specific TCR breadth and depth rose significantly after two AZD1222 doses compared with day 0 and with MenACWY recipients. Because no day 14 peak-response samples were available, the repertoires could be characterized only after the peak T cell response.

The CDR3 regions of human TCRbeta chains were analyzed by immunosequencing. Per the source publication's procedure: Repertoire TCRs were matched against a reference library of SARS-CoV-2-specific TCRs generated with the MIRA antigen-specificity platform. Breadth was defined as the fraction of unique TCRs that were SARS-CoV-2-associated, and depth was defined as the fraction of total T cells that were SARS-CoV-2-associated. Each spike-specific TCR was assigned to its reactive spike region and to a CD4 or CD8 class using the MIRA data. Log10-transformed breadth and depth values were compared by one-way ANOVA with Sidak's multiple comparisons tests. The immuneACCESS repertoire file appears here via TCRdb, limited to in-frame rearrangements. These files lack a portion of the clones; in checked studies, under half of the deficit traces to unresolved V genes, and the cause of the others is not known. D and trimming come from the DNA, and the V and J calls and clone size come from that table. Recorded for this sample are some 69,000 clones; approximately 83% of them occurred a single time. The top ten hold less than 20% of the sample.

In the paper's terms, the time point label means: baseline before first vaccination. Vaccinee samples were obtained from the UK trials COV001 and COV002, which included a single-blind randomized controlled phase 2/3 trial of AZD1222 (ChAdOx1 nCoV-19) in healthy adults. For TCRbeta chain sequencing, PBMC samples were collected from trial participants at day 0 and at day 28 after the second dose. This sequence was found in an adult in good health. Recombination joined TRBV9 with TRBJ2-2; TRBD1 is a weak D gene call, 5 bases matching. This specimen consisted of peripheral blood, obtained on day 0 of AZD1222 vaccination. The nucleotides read TGTGCCAGCAGCCCCAGGGTAGCCGGGGAGCTGTTTTTT. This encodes CASSPRVAGELFF.